In its sample, the clone carrying this T cell receptor (beta chain) was seen a few times. As yet, its antigen is unknown. Using viral peptide pools, the ViraFEST assay grew out antigen-specific CD4+ T cells prior to sequencing. Isolating CD4+ T cells followed about 11 days of culture. The person had PCR-confirmed SARS-CoV-2 infection between March and December 2020. The authors exchanged half the medium for IL-2 medium on days 3 and 7. The data belong to a study of vaccination effects on CD4 cells after COVID-19. Produced via immunoSEQ multiplex PCR; TCRdb's table is partial and in-frame only. Among more than 45,000 clones listed, 65% to 80% were seen once. Germline V CDR1 and CDR2: DFQATT, SNEGSKA (reference sequence). V was shortened by 2 bases and J by 5 bases, with 4 bases between the two germline ends. The CDR3 has 11 amino acids.

The specimen was CD4+ T cells from PBMCs cultured with HIV peptides, collected before COVID-19 vaccination. As for subset: HIV-1 Nef peptide pool negative control/reference culture. The gene calls are TRBV20-1 and TRBJ2-1, with D unclear. The sequence was obtained from a human donor who had a prior SARS-CoV-2 infection. This chain's CDR3 is CSARNNNEQFF. CDR3 in DNA: TGCAGTGCTAGAAATAACAATGAGCAGTTCTTC.